This T cell receptor beta chain stems from a study of beta chain features in type 1 diabetes. Notes on the study in general: Cells that show high TCR expression could be over-represented by cDNA sequencing. The study found moderately but significantly shorter TCRB CDR3s in all four CD4+ subsets of Type 1 diabetes patients.

cDNA synthesis used the whole RNA isolate, giving expressed TCRB sequences. Profiling relied on immunoSEQ multiplex PCR, and the TCRdb table lists in-frame clones only, not all of them. The profile covers 40,000 to 65,000 clones, with 63% appearing a single time and 0.25% to 0.35% taken by the ten largest. CDR1 SGHTA and CDR2 FQGNSA come from the germline V gene. This CDR3 contains 13 residues. The J segment lost 6 bases and the V segment lost 8 bases, leaving 6 bases of the junction unmatched. Note on this clone: What it recognizes is unknown.

Input material: stem cell memory CD4+ T cells from blood. This receptor was identified in a woman in her thirties with type 1 diabetes. The J gene is TRBJ2-1, the V gene TRBV7-2; 8 bases are a match to TRBD2. CDR3 sequence (DNA): TGTGCCAGCGGCACGCTAGCGGGCAATGAGCAGTTCTTC. Protein sequence: CASGTLAGNEQFF.